Described below is a single TCR beta chain sequence and its context. The clone's antigen remains unknown. Base qualities are not recorded, but no much larger clone differs from it by a single base. The trim is 6 bases for V and 5 bases for J, with a gap of 19 bases between the germline ends. From its cysteine to its phenylalanine, the CDR3 spans 14 amino acids. Here the CDR3 DNA is all that survives: 42 bases in frame from base 1. In the germline V gene, CDR1 corresponds to SQVTM and CDR2 to ANQGSEA. The CDR3 regions of human TCRbeta chains were analyzed by immunosequencing. Regarding the original processing steps: TCRs in the repertoires were matched against a reference library of SARS-CoV-2-specific TCRs that had been generated with the MIRA antigen-specificity platform. Breadth was defined as the fraction of unique TCRs that were SARS-CoV-2-associated, and depth was defined as the fraction of total T cells that were SARS-CoV-2-associated. Using the MIRA data, every spike-specific TCR was mapped to the spike region that the TCR reacted to and assigned to either a CD4 or a CD8 class. Log10-transformed breadth and depth values were compared by one-way ANOVA with Sidak's multiple comparisons tests. TCRdb took this table from immuneACCESS and kept in-frame rearrangements with V and J called. Such tables lack part of the clones; where checked against another copy, unresolved V genes explain under half of the gap, and the rest is unexplained. The V and J calls and clone size were taken over from that table, and D and trimming were inferred from the DNA. This sample has about 130,000 clones in its table, and more than 75% of those were observed once. The ten largest account for 4.1% of the sample.

The data belong to a study of T cell responses to AZD1222 COVID-19 vaccine (dated by TCRdb to the early 2020s). Regarding the study in general: AZD1222 recipients with second doses at about 4 weeks or about 12 weeks were pooled, because spike-specific TCR depth and breadth did not differ between schedules. A total of about 230 trial participants underwent TCR sequencing, of whom around 200 received two doses of AZD1222 and 26 received two doses of the MenACWY control vaccine. Trial participants were enrolled by age into subgroups of 18-55, 56-69 and 70-plus years, and around 150, 28 and 57 TCR-sequenced participants, respectively, were included in these subgroups.

This sample's time point label indicates: baseline before first vaccination. Vaccinee samples came from UK trials COV001 and COV002, including a single-blind randomized controlled phase 2/3 trial of AZD1222 (ChAdOx1 nCoV-19) in healthy adults. For TCRbeta chain sequencing, PBMC samples were collected from trial participants at day 0 and at day 28 after the second dose. The paper's findings and limits, for the study overall: Conclusions about previously exposed vaccinees are limited, since just a handful of AZD1222 recipients were seropositive for SARS-CoV-2 at baseline. Because no day 14 peak-response samples were available, repertoires were characterized only after the peak T cell response. Reportedly, close to half of the unique spike-specific TCRs recognized epitopes lying outside the regions that are mutated in the B.1.351 and B.1.1.7 variants. Participants were mostly white British and included more females than males, and it was suggested by the authors that clonal diversity may have been underestimated. The whole spike protein was spanned by vaccine-associated CD4 TCRs, and dominant responses were seen in regions 160-218 and 743-854. After two AZD1222 doses, spike-specific TCR breadth and depth were significantly higher than at day 0 and than in MenACWY recipients. In the small 56-69-year group, the increase in depth fell short of significance, most likely because of low power.

The chain uses TRBV29-1 and TRBJ1-1, with the identity of the D gene unclear. The sample was peripheral blood, taken on day 0 of AZD1222 vaccination. This TCR came from an adult in good health. The sequenced DNA is TGCAGCGTCCACCTGACCGGCGGGGTGACTGAAGCTTTCTTT. It encodes CSVHLTGGVTEAFF.